This T cell receptor beta chain was retrieved from a study of T cells after yellow fever vaccination. The V gene's germline CDR1 is MNHEY and CDR2 SVGAGI. The CDR3 is made up of 13 amino acids. The ends were cut back, 2 bases at V and 0 bases at J, with 4 bases in the middle. TCRdb reanalysed the 5' RACE reads using MiXCR and keeps one entry per CDR3 protein. The sample has fewer than 350,000 distinct CDR3 sequences; roughly 4% are singletons. This clonotype was counted at least ten times. The V and J genes are TRBV6-5 and TRBJ1-1, with no clear D. This TCR came from a man aged 18 to 30 who received the YFV17D yellow fever vaccine. This sample comprised PBMCs, obtained on the day of the yellow fever booster vaccination. The CDR3, as DNA: TGTGCCAGCAGTTACACGATGAACACTGAAGCTTTCTTT. Its protein product is CASSYTMNTEAFF.